The clone carrying this T cell receptor beta chain was detected only a few times. The data stem from a study of identical twins. TCRdb re-derived calls from the 5' RACE reads in MiXCR, one entry per CDR3 protein. The sample records 1.5 million to 2 million distinct CDR3 sequences, about 31% being singletons. V lost 7 bases and J lost 0, with 9 bases in between. The CDR3 contains 12 residues. Germline CDR1 reads DFQATT; CDR2 reads SNEGSKA (reference sequence). The clonotype comes from a newborn girl in good health. The chain is built from TRBV20-1 and TRBJ1-2; perhaps TRBD1 as D (5 bases). The sample comprised cord blood. This chain's CDR3 is CSGGSSNYGYTF. The CDR3 nucleotides read TGCAGTGGGGGCAGCTCTAACTATGGCTACACCTTC.